The 8 T cell receptor beta chains presented below share a single source sample, sequenced in a study of OX40 agonist ivuxolimab in advanced cancers. The method was immunoSEQ multiplex PCR; TCRdb's version includes in-frame clones alone and lacks a portion of them. This sample has about 60,000 clones, with under 85% found just once. The sequenced sample was CD4+ or CD8+ T cells sorted from blood, obtained in a trial of the OX40 agonist ivuxolimab. These receptors originate from an adult with an advanced solid tumor such as melanoma, head and neck, liver or kidney cancer.

For the CDR3, the DNA is TGTGCCAGCAGCCGGGACAGGGTTAATGAAAAACTGTTTTTT. Translation: CASSRDRVNEKLFF. This rearrangement joins TRBV7-8 to TRBJ1-4; 9 bases are shared with TRBD1. The CDR3 totals 14 residues. CDR1 is SGHVS, CDR2 FQNEAQ, per germline. The V segment lost 5 bases and the J segment 4 bases; nucleotides outside the gene matches: 2. The complete variable domain, with remaining parts taken from reference TRBV7-8 and TRBJ1-4, reads GAGVSQSPRYKVAKRGQDVALRCDPISGHVSLFWYQQALGQGPEFLTYFQNEAQLDKSGLPSDRFFAERPEGSVSTLKIQRTQQEDSAVYLCASSRDRVNEKLFFGSGTQLSVL.

As for this clone: Without the conserved terminal phenylalanine or tryptophan, this CDR3 likely stems from a read error. It is unclear where the CDR3 begins or ends on the DNA, so no DNA is shown, and the CDR3 is as TCRdb lists it. The V gene is TRBV28, the J gene TRBJ1-1. Germline loops: CDR1 MDHEN, CDR2 SYDVKM. The CDR3 is 10 residues long, ends included. CDR3 sequence reads: CASSFHRHPL.

The chain combines TRBV5-4 with TRBJ2-1, with D tentatively TRBD1 or TRBD2 (6 bases each). V shed 3 bases and J shed 1 base, with 14 bases lying between them. This CDR3 has 16 amino acids. CDR1 is SGHNT, CDR2 YYREEE, per germline (reference sequence). The CDR3 sequence: CASSSGDLGSYNEQFF. The CDR3 bases are TGTGCCAGCAGCTCAGGGGACTTAGGGTCCTACAATGAGCAGTTCTTC.

V gene TRBV6-5 combines with J gene TRBJ2-7; D remains unclear. CDR1 is MNHEY, CDR2 SVGAGI, per germline. V lost 0 bases to trimming and J lost 4 bases, with 10 bases between them. This CDR3 region has 14 residues. DNA for the CDR3: TGTGCCAGCAGTTACTCAGGACGACTGTACGAGCAGTACTTC. Protein sequence: CASSYSGRLYEQYF.

The rearrangement joins TRBV12-5 to TRBJ2-6; D unresolved. The CDR3 has 13 residues. Trimming removed 7 bases from V and 0 bases from J, with 4 bases in between. The V gene's germline CDR1 is LGHNT and CDR2 FRNRAP. The CDR3 is CASEPSGANVLTF. CDR3 DNA sequence: TGTGCTAGTGAACCCTCTGGGGCCAACGTCCTGACTTTC.

The V gene is TRBV25-1, the J gene TRBJ1-6; maybe TRBD1 (5 bases). The germline V gene encodes CDR1 MGHDK and CDR2 SYGVNS. This CDR3 has 14 residues. Trimming cost V 4 bases and J 9 bases, with 13 bases left between them. The CDR3 DNA reads as TGTGCCAGCAGTGCCCAGGGTAGGGGTTCACCCCTCCACTTT. Translating gives CASSAQGRGSPLHF.

CDR3 sequence reads: CASSQGMNTEAFF. In nucleotides, the CDR3 is TGTGCCAGTAGTCAGGGGATGAACACTGAAGCTTTCTTT. The V and J genes are TRBV19 and TRBJ1-1; possibly TRBD1 for D (6 bases). CDR3 length: 13 residues. Trimming took 5 bases from V and 0 from J, leaving 7 bases between them. Germline V gene data show CDR1 as LNHDA and CDR2 as SQIVND (reference sequence).

J is TRBJ1-1 and V is TRBV5-1, with D uncertain. The CDR3 contains 12 residues. Germline V gives CDR1 SGHRS, CDR2 YFSETQ. V gave up 1 base and J gave up 8 bases, with 9 bases separating them. The CDR3 coding sequence is TGCGCCAGCAGCTTGAGGAGCAGGGAAGCTTTCTTT. It translates to CASSLRSREAFF.